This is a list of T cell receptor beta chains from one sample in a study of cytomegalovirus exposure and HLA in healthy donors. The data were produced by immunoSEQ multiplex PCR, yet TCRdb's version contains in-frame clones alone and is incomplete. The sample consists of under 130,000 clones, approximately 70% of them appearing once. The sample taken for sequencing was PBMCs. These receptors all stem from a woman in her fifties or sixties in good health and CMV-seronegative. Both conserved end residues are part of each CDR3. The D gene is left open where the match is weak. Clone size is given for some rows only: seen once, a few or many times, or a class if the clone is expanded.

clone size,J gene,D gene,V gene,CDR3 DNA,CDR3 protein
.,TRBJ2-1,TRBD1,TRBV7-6,TGTGCCAGCAGCAGGGACAGGGGGGAAACTGAGCAGTTCTTC,CASSRDRGETEQFF
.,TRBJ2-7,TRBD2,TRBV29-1,TGCAGCGTTGTAGGACTAGCGGGAGATAATGGGGACGAGCAATACTTC,CSVVGLAGDNGDEQYF
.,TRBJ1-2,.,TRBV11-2,TGTGCCAGCAGCTTAGAAGTTTCGCTAAACTATGGCTACACCTTC,CASSLEVSLNYGYTF
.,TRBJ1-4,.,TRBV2,TGTGCCAGCAGGCCGAGGAGGACAGTTGGGAATGAAAAACTGTTTTTT,CASRPRRTVGNEKLFF
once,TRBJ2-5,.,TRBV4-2,TGTGCCAGCAGCCAAGATACAGCCAAAGAGACCCAGTACTTC,CASSQDTAKETQYF
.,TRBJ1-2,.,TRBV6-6,TGTGCCAGCAGTTATGGTCAGGGAAATAGGAACTATGGCTACACCTTC,CASSYGQGNRNYGYTF
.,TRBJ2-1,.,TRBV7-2,TGTGCCAGCAGCCCCCTAGGGGGGGGTGAGCAGTTCTTC,CASSPLGGGEQFF
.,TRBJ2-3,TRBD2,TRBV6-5,TGTGCCAGCAGTCCCGGGACTAGCTCGGGAGATACGCAGTATTTT,CASSPGTSSGDTQYF
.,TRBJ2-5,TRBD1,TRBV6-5,TGTGCCAGCAGTTACTGGGACAGTAAGGAGACCCAGTACTTC,CASSYWDSKETQYF
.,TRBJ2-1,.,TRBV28,TGTGCCAGCAGTTTACCCCGGGACTCCGAGCAGTTCTTC,CASSLPRDSEQFF
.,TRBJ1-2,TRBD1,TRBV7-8,TGTGCCAGCAGCTTACCCCGGACAGGGGGCGGCTATGGCTACACCTTC,CASSLPRTGGGYGYTF
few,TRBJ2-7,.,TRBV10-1,TGCGCCAGCAGTGATCAGGGTTACGAGCAGTACTTC,CASSDQGYEQYF
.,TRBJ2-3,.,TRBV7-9,TGTGCCAGCAGCTTTTCCGCCGACTCGTTGGATACGCAGTATTTT,CASSFSADSLDTQYF
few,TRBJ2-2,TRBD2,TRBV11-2,TGTGCCAGCAGATCCTACGGACCGGGGGGAGCTTGGACCGGGGAGCTGTTTTTT,CASRSYGPGGAWTGELFF
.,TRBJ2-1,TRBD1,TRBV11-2,TGTGCCAGCAGCTTATTAGGGACAGGGGACAATGAGCAGTTCTTC,CASSLLGTGDNEQFF
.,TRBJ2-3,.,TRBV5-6,TGTGCCAGCAGCTTGGGCGGGCACACAGATACGCAGTATTTT,CASSLGGHTDTQYF
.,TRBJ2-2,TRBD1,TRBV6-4,TGTGCCAGCAGCGGACAGGGGATGGGCACCGGGGAGCTGTTTTTT,CASSGQGMGTGELFF
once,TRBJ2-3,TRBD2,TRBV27,TGTGCCAGCAGTCCCGGGACTAGCATCATCACAGATACGCAGTATTTT,CASSPGTSIITDTQYF
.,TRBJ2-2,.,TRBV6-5,TGTGCCAGCAATTCTCTCAGGGGACCCGGGGAGCTGTTTTTT,CASNSLRGPGELFF
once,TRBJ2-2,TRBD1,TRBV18,TGTGCCAGCTCTCCGGGGACAGGGAACACCGGGGAGCTGTTTTTT,CASSPGTGNTGELFF
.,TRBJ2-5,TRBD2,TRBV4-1,TGCGCCAGCAGGGGACTAGCGCAAGAGACCCAGTACTTC,CASRGLAQETQYF
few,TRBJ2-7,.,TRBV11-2,TGTGCCAGCAAATTAGGGGGGGGCGAGCAGTACTTC,CASKLGGGEQYF
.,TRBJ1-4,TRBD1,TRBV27,TGTGCCAGCAGTATCCGGACAGGGTTCGAAAAACTGTTTTTT,CASSIRTGFEKLFF
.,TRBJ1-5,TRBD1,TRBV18,TGTGCCAGCTCACCACGGACAGGGGAACAGCCCCAGCATTTT,CASSPRTGEQPQHF
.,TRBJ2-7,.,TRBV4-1,TGCGCCAGCAGCCAAGATCACCCGGGGGCCTACGAGCAGTACTTC,CASSQDHPGAYEQYF
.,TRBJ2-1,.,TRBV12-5,TGTGCTAGTGGTTTGCATGACAATGAGCAGTTCTTC,CASGLHDNEQFF
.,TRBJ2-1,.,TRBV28,TGTGCCAGCACCCTTAGTAATGAGCAGTTCTTC,CASTLSNEQFF
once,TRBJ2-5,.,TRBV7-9,TGTGCCAGCAGACCGCCCGGGTTCAAGGAGACCCAGTACTTC,CASRPPGFKETQYF
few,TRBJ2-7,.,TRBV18,TGTGCCAGCTCACTAATCCGGGATGGGGACGAGCAGTACTTC,CASSLIRDGDEQYF
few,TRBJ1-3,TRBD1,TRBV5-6,TGTGCCAGCAGCCGCCGGGCAGGGGGGAGAACTGGAAACACCATATATTTT,CASSRRAGGRTGNTIYF
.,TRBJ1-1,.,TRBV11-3,TGTGCCAGCAGCTTCCGTCGCGGTGAAGCTTTCTTT,CASSFRRGEAFF